The sequence of this T cell receptor (beta chain) was determined in a study of memory CD4+ T cells and cytomegalovirus serostatus. V trimming: 0 bases; J trimming: 1 base; junction bases outside the gene matches: 2. Germline V CDR1 and CDR2: ENHRY, SYGVKD. CDR3 length: 15 amino acids. This clone was observed once. The sort gate was single viable CD3+CD4+CD8-CD45RO+ cells for memory CD4+ T cells. Serostatus was set by detecting CMV pp150, pp28, p38, p52 IgG. Method: immunoSEQ multiplex PCR; TCRdb's copy keeps in-frame clones and lacks some. The sample has about 52,000 clones, about 86% seen once; the top ten hold just under 2%.

Sequenced sample: memory CD4+ T cells from blood. This TCR came from an adult in good health and CMV-seropositive. The V gene is TRBV10-3, the J gene TRBJ1-1; 7 nucleotides line up with TRBD1. CDR3 amino acids: CAISESGQRNTEAFF. CDR3 in DNA: TGTGCCATCAGTGAGTCGGGACAGCGGAACACTGAAGCTTTCTTT.